These 27 T cell receptor beta chains share one sample of origin, sequenced in a study of T cell responses to AZD1222 COVID-19 vaccine. Method: immunoSEQ multiplex PCR; TCRdb's copy keeps in-frame clones and lacks some. The table has fewer than 200,000 clones, more than 90% seen once. This specimen was peripheral blood, taken on day 0 of AZD1222 vaccination. The receptor source for this set is an adult in good health.

The V call is TRBV7-9, the J call TRBJ2-5, with 13 bases identical to TRBD2. CDR1 SEHNR and CDR2 FQNEAQ come from the germline V gene (reference sequence). V shed 4 bases, J shed 10 bases, and the junction held 9 bases outside the gene matches. CDR3 length equals 15 residues. In nucleotides, the CDR3 is TGTGCCAGCAGCTCGGGACTAGCGGGAAGCCGGGGCCAGTACTTC. Its translation is CASSSGLAGSRGQYF.

CDR3 sequence: CASLSVVGARSVKAFF. The CDR3 DNA reads TGTGCCAGTTTATCCGTTGTGGGGGCGCGGAGTGTGAAAGCTTTCTTT. The chain has TRBV27 and TRBJ1-1; weak D call: TRBD1 (6 bases). The germline gives CDR1 MNHEY, CDR2 SMNVEV (reference sequence). V dropped 9 bases and J dropped 9 bases, with 29 bases sitting between them. The length of the CDR3 is 16 residues.

The chain links TRBV7-8 to TRBJ1-4; D call uncertain. The CDR3 totals 17 residues. Germline loops: CDR1 SGHVS, CDR2 FQNEAQ. V was pared by 6 bases and J by 5 bases, with 22 bases between. DNA of the CDR3: TGTGCCAGCAGTTCCCCCACAAGTACGTTGGCAAATGAAAAACTGTTTTTT. It yields the protein CASSSPTSTLANEKLFF.

The V gene is TRBV19, the J gene TRBJ1-5; TRBD1 matches 7 bases. CDR3 size: 16 residues. Germline CDR1 LNHDA, CDR2 SQIVND (reference sequence). The V gene end was trimmed by 8 bases and the J gene end by 1 base; junction bases not matched to a gene: 11. The CDR3 DNA sequence: TGTGCCAGTTCCGGGACAGCCTACCTAAGCAATCAGCCCCAGCATTTT. It translates to CASSGTAYLSNQPQHF.

This chain uses TRBV7-2 with TRBJ2-7, with 9 bases fitting TRBD1. Trimming cost V 5 bases and J 3 bases; bases outside gene matches: 8. Germline assignment: CDR1 SGHTA and CDR2 FQGNSA. The CDR3 runs to 15 residues. DNA of the CDR3: TGTGCCAGCAGCCAAACCGGGACAGGGTACTACGAGCAGTACTTC. Protein sequence: CASSQTGTGYYEQYF.

The genes are TRBV3-1 (or the pseudogene TRBV3-2) and TRBJ2-3; 8 nucleotides line up with TRBD1. CDR3 length: 15 amino acids. Trimming removed 4 bases from V and 7 bases from J; junction bases left unmatched: 10. Germline values: CDR1 LGHDT, CDR2 YNNKEL (reference sequence). The chain's CDR3 is CASSPWDRRENTQYF. As DNA, the CDR3 is TGTGCCAGCAGCCCATGGGACAGGAGGGAGAATACGCAGTATTTT.

This clone appeared a single time. The J gene is TRBJ2-1, the V gene TRBV7-9, with 8 bases that match TRBD1. This CDR3 comprises 13 residues. J gave up 6 bases and V 8 bases, and 6 bases lay outside the gene matches. The V gene's germline CDR1 is SEHNR and CDR2 FQNEAQ (reference sequence). In DNA form, the CDR3 reads TGTGCCAGCCGAAGAGGACAGGGCAATGAGCAGTTCTTC. The encoded protein is CASRRGQGNEQFF.

The J gene is TRBJ1-1, the V gene TRBV4-1; no definite D call. CDR1 is MGHRA, CDR2 YSYEKL, per germline. V gave up 6 bases and J gave up 3 bases, with 5 bases separating them. This CDR3 is 11 amino acids long. The chain's CDR3 is CASSRDTEAFF. The CDR3 coding sequence is TGCGCCAGCAGTCGGGACACTGAAGCTTTCTTT.

This clone showed up just a few times. The CDR3 region has the DNA TGTGCCAGCAGCTTCAGGGTAGGGGAAAAACTGTTTTTT. It is translated as CASSFRVGEKLFF. V is TRBV11-1 and J is TRBJ1-4, with D possibly matching TRBD1 (5 bases). V was cut by 3 bases and J by 8 bases, with 10 bases left in between. The CDR3 consists of 13 residues. Looked up from germline, CDR1 is SGHAT and CDR2 is FQDESV (reference sequence).

This chain connects TRBV5-1 to TRBJ1-1; D is uncertain. CDR1 SGHRS and CDR2 YFSETQ come from the germline V gene. CDR3 length equals 13 residues. The germline V and J ends were trimmed by 2 bases and 1 base, with 6 bases remaining between them. CDR3 DNA sequence: TGCGCCAGCAGCTTACGTGGGAACACTGAAGCTTTCTTT. It translates to CASSLRGNTEAFF.

This chain uses TRBV12-1 with TRBJ1-1; no DNA check was done on the table's D call, TRBD1. TRBV12-1 is a documented pseudogene. CDR3 length: 13 amino acids. In DNA form, the CDR3 reads TGTGCCAGCAGCTTTGAGGGGCCCCCTGAAGCTTTCTTT. Encoded protein: CASSFEGPPEAFF.

The J gene is TRBJ1-5, the V gene TRBV19; D gene unclear. The CDR3 extends over 15 amino acids. The germline V and J ends were trimmed by 7 bases and 2 bases, with 15 bases remaining between them. Germline CDR1 reads LNHDA; CDR2 reads SQIVND (reference sequence). The CDR3 region is CASTLDWNRNQPQHF. The CDR3 nucleotides read TGTGCCAGTACCTTGGACTGGAATCGCAATCAGCCCCAGCATTTT. Supplemented by reference TRBV19 and TRBJ1-5, the full variable domain reads DGGITQSPKYLFRKEGQNVTLSCEQNLNHDAMYWYRQDPGQGLRLIYYSQIVNDFQKGDIAEGYSVSREKKESFPLTVTSAQKNPTAFYLCASTLDWNRNQPQHFGDGTRLSIL.

The chain employs TRBV12-5 and TRBJ2-7; D is unresolved. Trimming took 6 bases from V and 3 from J, leaving 6 bases between them. CDR3 length equals 11 residues. CDR1 and CDR2 (germline): LGHNT, FRNRAP. This CDR3 reads CASGSYYEQYF. DNA of the CDR3: TGTGCTAGTGGGTCCTACTACGAGCAGTACTTC.

This clone was observed once. V usage is TRBV10-1 and J usage is TRBJ2-7; the D gene is possibly TRBD1 (6 bases). V shed 3 bases and J shed 6 bases, with 12 bases lying between them. This CDR3 is built from 13 residues. CDR1 WNHNN and CDR2 SYGVQD come from the germline V gene (reference sequence). The CDR3 coding sequence is TGCGCCAGCAGTGATTTCACAGGGAGCGAGCAGTACTTC. Translating gives CASSDFTGSEQYF.

The V and J genes are TRBV10-3 and TRBJ2-3, with 8 bases lining up with TRBD2. The CDR3 length is 12 residues. Germline V gives CDR1 ENHRY, CDR2 SYGVKD. V lost 11 bases to trimming and J lost 1 base; unmatched junction nucleotides: 2. The CDR3 loop reads CAVGGGTDTQYF. The CDR3 DNA sequence: TGTGCCGTCGGGGGGGGCACAGATACGCAGTATTTT.

The chain is built from TRBV5-1 and TRBJ2-3; D is possibly TRBD1 (6 bases). This CDR3 comprises 13 residues. Germline V gives CDR1 SGHRS, CDR2 YFSETQ. Trimming removed 7 bases at V and 5 bases at J, with 14 bases between. The CDR3 bases are TGCGCCAGCCAACAGGGAAACGAAGATACGCAGTATTTT. Its translation: CASQQGNEDTQYF.

J is TRBJ2-5 and V is TRBV9; D may correspond to TRBD1 or TRBD2 (6 bases each). V lost 8 bases, J lost 5 bases, and 16 bases lay in between. The CDR3 totals 13 residues. The germline gives CDR1 SGDLS, CDR2 YYNGEE. CDR3 region: CASGGLSRETQYF. In nucleotides, the CDR3 is TGTGCCAGTGGGGGGCTAAGTCGGGAGACCCAGTACTTC.

The chain links TRBV7-8 to TRBJ1-6; maybe TRBD1 (6 bases). CDR3 length: 16 residues. Germline CDR1 and CDR2: SGHVS and FQNEAQ. V shed 0 bases and J shed 5 bases, with 11 bases lying between them. CDR3 protein: CASSLAGGTNNSPLHF. The CDR3 DNA follows: TGTGCCAGCAGCTTAGCGGGGGGGACAAATAATTCACCCCTCCACTTT.

The CDR3 here is CASSPNPGSNQPQHF. For the CDR3, the DNA is TGTGCCAGCAGCCCGAATCCTGGGAGCAATCAGCCCCAGCATTTT. The chain recombines TRBV5-4 with TRBJ1-5; D ambiguous. The CDR3 is made up of 15 amino acids. Germline loops: CDR1 SGHNT, CDR2 YYREEE (reference sequence). Between the trimmed V and J ends, which lost 4 bases and 1 base, there was a span of 12 bases. Complete variable domain (other parts from reference TRBV5-4 and TRBJ1-5): ETGVTQSPTHLIKTRGQQVTLRCSSQSGHNTVSWYQQALGQGPQFIFQYYREEENGRGNFPPRFSGLQFPNYSSELNVNALELDDSALYLCASSPNPGSNQPQHFGDGTRLSIL.

The chain carries TRBV6-5 and TRBJ1-1; D is unclear. V was clipped by 7 bases and J by 0 bases, with 12 bases between them. Germline CDR1 is MNHEY and CDR2 is SVGAGI. The CDR3 sequence is 14 residues long. The CDR3 DNA reads as TGTGCCAGCACAAGAGTCGGCATGAACACTGAAGCTTTCTTT. Encoded protein: CASTRVGMNTEAFF.

DNA of the CDR3: TGTGCCAGCAGTCGGACAGGGGCGAACACCGGGGAGCTGTTTTTT. It is translated as CASSRTGANTGELFF. This sequence joins TRBV6-4 and TRBJ2-2; 9 bases align to TRBD1. The CDR3 has 15 residues. Germline V CDR1 and CDR2: MRHNA, SNTAGT. The J segment lost 0 bases and the V segment lost 5 bases, leaving 1 base of the junction unmatched.

This chain joins TRBV18 and TRBJ2-3; a possible D gene is TRBD2 (5 bases). CDR1 is KGHSH, CDR2 LQKENI, per germline. This CDR3 region has 16 residues. V lost 3 bases, J lost 0 bases, and 13 bases lay in between. The CDR3 is CASSPSWRASTDTQYF. The CDR3 nucleotides read TGTGCCAGCTCACCCTCCTGGCGGGCTAGCACAGATACGCAGTATTTT.

The gene calls are TRBV10-1 and TRBJ2-7; weak D call: TRBD1 (7 bases). V dropped 5 bases and J dropped 1 base, with 15 bases sitting between them. Germline CDR1 is WNHNN and CDR2 is SYGVQD (reference sequence). CDR3 length equals 15 residues. CDR3 amino acids: CASSPGGSLSYEQYF. The DNA of the CDR3 is TGCGCCAGCAGTCCAGGGGGGAGTTTATCCTACGAGCAGTACTTC.

The J gene is TRBJ1-2, the V gene TRBV6-1; no clear D. From germline, CDR1 is MNHNS and CDR2 SASEGT. The ends were cut back, 1 base at V and 4 bases at J, with 16 bases in the middle. The CDR3 covers 16 residues. CDR3 sequence: CASSEGVARPSYGYTF. The CDR3 bases are TGTGCCAGCAGTGAAGGCGTGGCCAGGCCGAGCTATGGCTACACCTTC.

This clone was seen once. DNA for the CDR3: TGTGCCAGTAGGTACCGGGACGAACCCTACGAGCAGTACTTC. As protein: CASRYRDEPYEQYF. The chain recombines TRBV19 with TRBJ2-7; D possibly matches TRBD1 or TRBD2 (5 bases each). CDR3 size: 14 residues. CDR1 and CDR2 from the germline V gene are LNHDA and SQIVND (reference sequence). V was clipped by 6 bases and J by 2 bases, with 14 bases between them.

The chain couples TRBV18 to TRBJ2-3, with D tentatively TRBD1 (6 bases). Trimming pared 4 bases from V and 5 bases from J, leaving 10 bases between. Germline values: CDR1 KGHSH, CDR2 LQKENI. The CDR3 totals 13 residues. The CDR3 DNA follows: TGTGCCAGCTCACAGGGGGAGCAAGATACGCAGTATTTT. Protein: CASSQGEQDTQYF.

V and J are TRBV12-3 or TRBV12-4 and TRBJ2-7, with D uncertain. This CDR3 spans 12 amino acids. Trimming pared 5 bases from V and 4 bases from J, leaving 9 bases between. The CDR3 protein is CASSLRRYEQYF. The CDR3 nucleotides are TGTGCCAGCAGTCTTAGACGATACGAGCAGTACTTC.